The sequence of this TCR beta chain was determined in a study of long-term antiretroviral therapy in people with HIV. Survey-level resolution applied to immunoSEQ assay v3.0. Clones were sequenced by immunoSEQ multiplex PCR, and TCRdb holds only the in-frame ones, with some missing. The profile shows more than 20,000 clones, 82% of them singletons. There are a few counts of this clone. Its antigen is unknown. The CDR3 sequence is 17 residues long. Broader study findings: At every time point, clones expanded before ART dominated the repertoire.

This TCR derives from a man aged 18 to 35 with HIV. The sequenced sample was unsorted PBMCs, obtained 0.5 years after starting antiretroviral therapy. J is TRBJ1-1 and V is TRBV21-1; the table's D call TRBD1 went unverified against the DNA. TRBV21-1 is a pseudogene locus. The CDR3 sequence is CASDRGRLPAENTEAFF. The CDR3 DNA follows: TGTGCCAGCGACAGGGGGCGCTTGCCCGCCGAGAACACTGAAGCTTTCTTT.